These 26 T cell receptor beta chains share one sample of origin, sequenced in a study of immune evolution from preneoplasia to lung adenocarcinoma. Data came from immunoSEQ multiplex PCR; TCRdb stores just in-frame clones and leaves some out. The sample holds 6,000 to 8,000 clones, 79% seen once. The material sequenced was FFPE invasive lung adenocarcinoma tissue. Receptor source: a person aged 35-55 years with lung adenocarcinoma.

This clone has just one count. The V gene is TRBV29-1, the J gene TRBJ1-4; 9 positions match TRBD1. Germline CDR1 SQVTM, CDR2 ANQGSEA. The CDR3 runs to 12 residues. Trimming removed 6 bases from V and 6 bases from J; junction bases left unmatched: 2. The CDR3 DNA reads as TGCAGCGTGGGGACAGGGTATGAAAAACTGTTTTTT. Protein sequence: CSVGTGYEKLFF.

The chain joins TRBV7-2 to TRBJ2-1; 7 bases are shared with TRBD1. Losses at the gene ends were 5 bases for V and 7 bases for J; bases not matched to a gene: 5. Germline CDR1 reads SGHTA; CDR2 reads FQGNSA. This CDR3 has 13 amino acids. The CDR3 DNA sequence: TGTGCCAGCAGCCCGATGACAGGGAATGAGCAGTTCTTC. Encoded protein: CASSPMTGNEQFF.

This clone was detected only once. The chain recombines TRBV30 with TRBJ2-1, with TRBD2 matching over 7 bases. Trimming took 2 bases from V and 4 from J; bases not matched to a gene: 11. The CDR3 covers 16 residues. The germline gives CDR1 GTSNPN, CDR2 SVGIG (reference sequence). The CDR3 DNA sequence: TGTGCCTGGAGTCGCGGTTACCACGGGGGGTACAATGAGCAGTTCTTC. Protein sequence: CAWSRGYHGGYNEQFF.

This clone has a handful of counts. V and J are TRBV19 and TRBJ1-5, with D uncertain. The V end was cut by 5 bases, the J end by 7 bases, with 9 bases between. This CDR3 contains 12 residues. Germline CDR1 reads LNHDA; CDR2 reads SQIVND (reference sequence). The chain's CDR3 is CASSVPGQPQHF. As DNA, the CDR3 is TGTGCCAGTAGTGTACCGGGACAGCCCCAGCATTTT.

The genes are TRBV28 and TRBJ1-2; 9 bases map to TRBD1. The V segment lost 5 bases and the J segment 1 base; nucleotides outside the gene matches: 5. This CDR3 has 15 amino acids. Germline assignment: CDR1 MDHEN and CDR2 SYDVKM. CDR3 sequence (DNA): TGTGCCAGCAGTGAAAGGACAGGGGTTAACTATGGCTACACCTTC. It specifies CASSERTGVNYGYTF.

This chain uses TRBV10-3 with TRBJ2-7; D could derive from TRBD1 or TRBD2 (7 bases each). The CDR3 is 14 residues long. Trimming left V 6 bases short and J 3 bases short, with 15 bases between. Germline CDR1 ENHRY, CDR2 SYGVKD. CDR3 loop: CAISPGGGNYEQYF. The CDR3 bases are TGTGCCATCAGCCCAGGGGGGGGTAACTACGAGCAGTACTTC.

This clone was seen a handful of times. This rearrangement joins TRBV9 to TRBJ2-2, with D possibly matching TRBD1 (5 bases). The germline gives CDR1 SGDLS, CDR2 YYNGEE. The CDR3 covers 15 residues. Trimming cost V 2 bases and J 2 bases, with 10 bases left between them. The CDR3 reads CASSVFDSNTGELFF. In DNA, the CDR3 is TGTGCCAGCAGCGTTTTTGACAGCAACACCGGGGAGCTGTTTTTT.

This chain joins TRBV6-1 and TRBJ2-1; no reliable D call. Germline V gene sequence: CDR1 MNHNS, CDR2 SASEGT. The CDR3 consists of 13 residues. Trimming left V 1 base short and J 14 bases short, with 15 bases between. CDR3 sequence: CASSEEVDRGEFF. CDR3 DNA sequence: TGTGCCAGCAGTGAAGAGGTGGACCGCGGAGAGTTCTTC.

The genes are TRBV7-8 and TRBJ2-1, with 8 bases that match TRBD2. The CDR3 is made up of 18 amino acids. J was trimmed by 5 bases and V by 3 bases; bases with no gene match: 15. Per the germline V gene, CDR1 is SGHVS and CDR2 is FQNEAQ. The CDR3 loop reads CASSFSGTRLSKHNEQFF. Written as DNA, the CDR3 is TGTGCCAGCAGCTTCTCCGGGACTAGATTAAGTAAGCACAATGAGCAGTTCTTC. The full variable domain, rest sourced from reference TRBV7-8 and TRBJ2-1, is GAGVSQSPRYKVAKRGQDVALRCDPISGHVSLFWYQQALGQGPEFLTYFQNEAQLDKSGLPSDRFFAERPEGSVSTLKIQRTQQEDSAVYLCASSFSGTRLSKHNEQFFGPGTRLTVL.

CDR3 protein: CASRGKGRSTGELFF. CDR3 coding DNA: TGCGCCAGCAGAGGAAAGGGACGGAGCACCGGGGAGCTGTTTTTT. The rearrangement joins TRBV5-1 to TRBJ2-2; perhaps D is TRBD1 or TRBD2 (5 bases each). CDR3 length equals 15 residues. The V end was cut by 5 bases, the J end by 4 bases, with 15 bases between. Germline V gene lookup returns CDR1 SGHRS and CDR2 YFSETQ.

This clone occurred once. This sequence joins TRBV6-6 and TRBJ1-2; D remains unclear. The CDR3 is 14 amino acids. V was shortened by 0 bases and J by 4 bases, with 9 bases between the two germline ends. Looked up from germline, CDR1 is MNHNY and CDR2 is SVGAGI (reference sequence). Here the CDR3 DNA reads TGTGCCAGCAGTTACTCAGGATCGGCCTATGGCTACACCTTC. It codes for CASSYSGSAYGYTF.

This chain joins TRBV7-9 and TRBJ1-6; the D is unclear. The CDR3 length is 16 residues. CDR1 and CDR2 (germline): SEHNR, FQNEAQ (reference sequence). Trimming shortened V by 5 bases and J by 5 bases, and 16 bases separated the two germline ends. The CDR3 protein is CASSPQGPGNNSPLHF. The CDR3 region has the DNA TGTGCCAGCAGCCCTCAAGGCCCTGGGAATAATTCACCCCTCCACTTT.

This clone was found a few times. The rearrangement uses TRBV7-8 and TRBJ1-1, with D perhaps matching TRBD1 (5 bases). CDR1 SGHVS and CDR2 FQNEAQ come from the germline V gene. This CDR3 is built from 14 residues. V was pared by 5 bases and J by 5 bases, with 15 bases between. In nucleotides, the CDR3 is TGTGCCAGCAGCCCGGTTAGGGGAAGGACTGAAGCTTTCTTT. Residues: CASSPVRGRTEAFF. The full variable domain, in which reference TRBV7-8 and TRBJ1-1 provide the parts outside the CDR3, is GAGVSQSPRYKVAKRGQDVALRCDPISGHVSLFWYQQALGQGPEFLTYFQNEAQLDKSGLPSDRFFAERPEGSVSTLKIQRTQQEDSAVYLCASSPVRGRTEAFFGQGTRLTVV.

CDR3 coding DNA: TGTGCCTTCCGACACCCAGGAGATGAAAAACTGTTTTTT. This gives the protein CAFRHPGDEKLFF. The rearrangement joins TRBV30 to TRBJ1-4; D uncertain. The CDR3 is 13 amino acids. The germline V gene encodes CDR1 GTSNPN and CDR2 SVGIG (reference sequence). V was pared by 7 bases and J by 6 bases, with 15 bases between.

This clone has more than one count but fewer than ten. The chain has TRBV6-1 and TRBJ1-1; D is ambiguous. The V gene lost 3 bases and the J gene lost 0 bases, with 8 bases spanning the gap. Germline V lookup: CDR1 MNHNS, CDR2 SASEGT. The CDR3 has 14 residues. The CDR3: CASSDPTLNTEAFF. CDR3 sequence (DNA): TGTGCCAGCAGTGACCCAACGTTGAACACTGAAGCTTTCTTT.

V usage is TRBV6-4 and J usage is TRBJ2-1, with 12 nucleotides matching TRBD2. J gave up 7 bases and V 3 bases, and 1 base lay outside the gene matches. Looked up from germline, CDR1 is MRHNA and CDR2 is SNTAGT. This CDR3 comprises 14 residues. In DNA form, the CDR3 reads TGTGCCAGCAGTGAACTAGCGGGAGGAAATGAGCAGTTCTTC. Its protein product is CASSELAGGNEQFF.

This clone is large within its sample. The chain uses TRBV29-1 and TRBJ2-7, with 7 bases identical to TRBD2. The V gene's germline CDR1 is SQVTM and CDR2 ANQGSEA. With 7 bases clipped from V and 6 bases from J, the junction kept 12 bases outside the gene matches. CDR3 size: 13 residues. The CDR3 region is CSAHLGGSGEQYF. For the CDR3, the DNA is TGCAGCGCACATCTCGGGGGGTCCGGCGAGCAGTACTTC.

This clone has just one count. The chain employs TRBV14 and TRBJ1-1; TRBD1 might be the D (6 bases). The CDR3 is 13 amino acids. CDR1 and CDR2 from the germline V gene are SGHDN and FVKESK. Trimming shortened V by 5 bases and J by 1 base, and 8 bases separated the two germline ends. The CDR3 sequence: CASSRTANTEAFF. The CDR3 nucleotides are TGTGCCAGCAGCAGGACAGCGAACACTGAAGCTTTCTTT.

The chain employs TRBV6-5 and TRBJ2-7; 9 bases match TRBD1. Trimming removed 5 bases from V and 5 bases from J; junction bases left unmatched: 10. This CDR3 has 15 residues. Germline V gives CDR1 MNHEY, CDR2 SVGAGI. This CDR3 reads CASSTIQGARNEQYF. The CDR3 DNA follows: TGTGCCAGCAGTACTATACAGGGGGCGCGGAACGAGCAGTACTTC.

This rearrangement joins TRBV9 to TRBJ2-3; 12 bases align to TRBD2. The V gene's germline CDR1 is SGDLS and CDR2 YYNGEE. This CDR3 spans 16 amino acids. The junction had 1 base not matched to a gene; V was cut back by 0 bases and J by 2 bases. CDR3 sequence (DNA): TGTGCCAGCAGCGTAGGGACTAGCGGGAACACAGATACGCAGTATTTT. This codes for CASSVGTSGNTDTQYF.

V is TRBV19 and J is TRBJ1-4; D not resolved. The CDR3 covers 14 residues. Germline CDR1 and CDR2: LNHDA and SQIVND (reference sequence). Trimming cost V 6 bases and J 5 bases, with 13 bases left between them. The CDR3 here is CASRYSGTNEKLFF. As DNA, the CDR3 is TGTGCCAGTAGGTACTCCGGCACAAATGAAAAACTGTTTTTT.

This chain uses TRBV30 with TRBJ1-6; 8 nucleotides match TRBD1. Germline values: CDR1 GTSNPN, CDR2 SVGIG (reference sequence). V shed 3 bases, J shed 2 bases, and the junction held 0 bases outside the gene matches. This CDR3 is built from 14 residues. The CDR3 reads CAWRGQAYNSPLHF. CDR3 DNA sequence: TGTGCCTGGAGGGGACAGGCCTATAATTCACCCCTCCACTTT.

This sequence joins TRBV5-6 and TRBJ2-1, with D perhaps TRBD1 (6 bases). CDR1 and CDR2 (germline): SGHDT, YYEEEE. V was cut by 0 bases and J by 2 bases, with 9 bases left in between. The CDR3 runs 15 residues. CDR3 region: CASSLGQGPYNEQFF. As DNA, the CDR3 is TGTGCCAGCAGCTTGGGGCAGGGGCCCTACAATGAGCAGTTCTTC.

The chain has TRBV5-4 and TRBJ1-2; 7 positions agree with TRBD1. There are 14 residues in the CDR3. The J segment lost 10 bases and the V segment lost 4 bases, leaving 13 bases of the junction unmatched. Looked up from germline, CDR1 is SGHNT and CDR2 is YYREEE (reference sequence). As DNA, the CDR3 is TGTGCCAGCAGCCGGGAAGGAACAGGGGTTCTCTACACCTTC. This sequence encodes CASSREGTGVLYTF. The whole variable domain, remainder taken from reference TRBV5-4 and TRBJ1-2, is ETGVTQSPTHLIKTRGQQVTLRCSSQSGHNTVSWYQQALGQGPQFIFQYYREEENGRGNFPPRFSGLQFPNYSSELNVNALELDDSALYLCASSREGTGVLYTFGSGTRLTVV.

The J gene is TRBJ1-5, the V gene TRBV5-8; 8 nucleotides align to TRBD1. The germline gives CDR1 SGHTS, CDR2 YDEGEE. CDR3 length equals 17 residues. Unmatched junction bases numbered 9, after V lost 3 bases and J lost 1 base. The chain's CDR3 is CASSSGQGDKSNQPQHF. DNA of the CDR3: TGTGCCAGCAGCTCTGGACAGGGAGATAAGAGCAATCAGCCCCAGCATTTT.

This chain connects TRBV7-8 to TRBJ2-4; tentative D call: TRBD1 (6 bases). The CDR3 is 15 amino acids. Trimming stripped 1 base from V and 8 bases from J, with 15 bases between. Germline V gives CDR1 SGHVS, CDR2 FQNEAQ. The CDR3 coding sequence is TGTGCCAGCAGCTTAGGAGTGGGAAACAGGGACATTCAGTACTTC. Protein sequence: CASSLGVGNRDIQYF.